The rows below give T cell receptor beta chains drawn from one sample of a study of CD8+CD57+ T cells in acquired aplastic anemia. TCRdb passed the reads through MiXCR, listing each CDR3 protein once. This sample has 150,000 to 200,000 distinct CDR3 sequences, with just under 45% found just once. The sample consisted of sorted CD4+, CD8+, or CD8+CD57+ T cells (not recorded which) from PBMCs. These receptors were collected from a human donor in good health. Both conserved end residues are part of each CDR3. A D gene is named only where the DNA matches it firmly. Some rows have no size entry. The others give once, few or many, or a class for an expanded clone.

CDR3: CSVHDGLTYEQYF; DNA: TGCAGCGTTCATGACGGGCTCACCTACGAGCAGTACTTC; J: TRBJ2-7; D: .; V: TRBV29-1; size: few
CDR3: CASSYAPGSEQYF; DNA: TGTGCCAGCAGTTACGCCCCCGGGAGCGAGCAGTACTTC; J: TRBJ2-7; D: .; V: TRBV2; size: .
CDR3: CSAALGGGLEQFF; DNA: TGCAGTGCCGCTCTCGGGGGCGGCTTGGAGCAGTTCTTC; J: TRBJ2-1; D: .; V: TRBV20-1; size: many
CDR3: CASRSSAWTGGTEAFF; DNA: TGTGCCAGCAGATCAAGCGCCTGGACAGGGGGCACTGAAGCTTTCTTT; J: TRBJ1-1; D: TRBD1; V: TRBV27; size: .
CDR3: CSAFGGAVADTQYF; DNA: TGCAGTGCATTCGGGGGGGCCGTAGCAGATACGCAGTATTTT; J: TRBJ2-3; D: TRBD2; V: TRBV20-1; size: .
CDR3: CSLRLAGETQYF; DNA: TGCAGCTTACGGCTAGCGGGGGAGACCCAGTACTTC; J: TRBJ2-5; D: TRBD2; V: TRBV29-1; size: .
CDR3: CSVGLGMGYEQYF; DNA: TGCAGCGTTGGTCTTGGGATGGGCTACGAGCAGTACTTC; J: TRBJ2-7; D: .; V: TRBV29-1; size: few
CDR3: CASSMIGQLVNEQFF; DNA: TGTGCCAGTAGTATGATCGGACAGTTGGTCAATGAGCAGTTCTTC; J: TRBJ2-1; D: .; V: TRBV19; size: .
CDR3: CASSYSGVATGLNQPQHF; DNA: TGTGCCAGCAGTTACTCGGGGGTCGCGACAGGGCTTAATCAGCCCCAGCATTTT; J: TRBJ1-5; D: TRBD1; V: TRBV6-2/TRBV6-3; size: few
CDR3: CSVEVGDTIYF; DNA: TGCAGCGTTGAAGTGGGAGACACCATATATTTT; J: TRBJ1-3; D: .; V: TRBV29-1; size: .
CDR3: CASSHVENTGELFF; DNA: TGTGCCAGCAGCCACGTAGAAAACACCGGGGAGCTGTTTTTT; J: TRBJ2-2; D: .; V: TRBV12-3/TRBV12-4; size: many
CDR3: CASSLGTHGDTQYF; DNA: TGTGCCAGCAGCCTCGGGACCCACGGGGATACGCAGTATTTT; J: TRBJ2-3; D: .; V: TRBV3-1; size: .
CDR3: CAISALPREGRNEQYF; DNA: TGTGCCATCAGTGCCCTACCGCGGGAGGGCCGCAATGAGCAGTATTTT; J: TRBJ2-3; D: TRBD2; V: TRBV10-3; size: .
CDR3: CATSDSGGNYYGYTF; DNA: TGTGCCACCAGTGATTCAGGGGGGAATTACTATGGCTACACCTTC; J: TRBJ1-2; D: TRBD1; V: TRBV24-1; size: many
CDR3: CASSSTVNTQYF; DNA: TGTGCCAGCAGCTCGACAGTAAATACGCAGTATTTT; J: TRBJ2-3; D: .; V: TRBV7-3; size: .
CDR3: CASRSYRDEQYF; DNA: TGTGCCAGCAGATCCTACAGAGACGAGCAGTACTTC; J: TRBJ2-7; D: .; V: TRBV5-3; size: .
CDR3: CASSPQLEQYF; DNA: TGTGCCAGCAGCCCTCAACTCGAGCAGTACTTC; J: TRBJ2-7; D: .; V: TRBV7-9; size: few
CDR3: CASSLLAYGYTF; DNA: TGTGCCAGCAGTTTATTAGCATATGGCTACACCTTC; J: TRBJ1-2; D: .; V: TRBV28; size: few
CDR3: CSASHQGARGEQFF; DNA: TGCAGTGCTAGTCATCAAGGGGCGCGAGGTGAGCAGTTCTTC; J: TRBJ2-1; D: .; V: TRBV20-1; size: .
CDR3: CASSQHGQGMNTEAFF; DNA: TGTGCCAGCAGCCAACACGGACAGGGCATGAACACTGAAGCTTTCTTT; J: TRBJ1-1; D: TRBD1; V: TRBV3-1; size: few
CDR3: CASSLPGRGYTF; DNA: TGTGCCAGCAGCTTACCGGGTCGCGGCTACACCTTC; J: TRBJ1-2; D: .; V: TRBV7-2; size: once
CDR3: CASSPQGTGEETQYF; DNA: TGTGCCAGCAGCCCCCAAGGGACAGGGGAAGAGACCCAGTACTTC; J: TRBJ2-5; D: TRBD1; V: TRBV7-9; size: .
CDR3: CASSPPAEVVREQYF; DNA: TGTGCCAGCTCACCACCGGCAGAGGTAGTTCGCGAGCAGTACTTC; J: TRBJ2-7; D: .; V: TRBV18; size: .
CDR3: CASSPGQGVAYGYTF; DNA: TGTGCCAGCAGTCCTGGACAGGGAGTCGCCTATGGCTACACCTTC; J: TRBJ1-2; D: TRBD1; V: TRBV12-3/TRBV12-4; size: .
CDR3: CASSQDRDRFDYGYTF; DNA: TGCGCCAGCAGCCAAGATAGGGACAGATTCGACTATGGCTACACCTTC; J: TRBJ1-2; D: TRBD1; V: TRBV4-1; size: many
CDR3: CASSPFPRTGLGETQYF; DNA: TGTGCCAGCAGCCCCTTCCCCCGGACAGGCCTGGGAGAGACCCAGTACTTC; J: TRBJ2-5; D: TRBD1; V: TRBV11-2; size: once
CDR3: CASANRGTYEQYF; DNA: TGTGCCAGTGCGAACAGGGGAACCTACGAGCAGTACTTC; J: TRBJ2-7; D: TRBD1; V: TRBV19; size: many
CDR3: CAIRGDRAYSGNTIYF; DNA: TGTGCCATCAGGGGGGACAGGGCCTACTCTGGAAACACCATATATTTT; J: TRBJ1-3; D: TRBD1; V: TRBV10-3; size: many
CDR3: CASSDSDLAGEEQLF; DNA: TGTGCCAGCAGTGACTCGGATCTAGCGGGGGAGGAGCAGCTCTTC; J: TRBJ2-1; D: TRBD2; V: TRBV6-4; size: .
CDR3: CASSLAEASNTEAFF; DNA: TGTGCCAGCAGCTTAGCAGAGGCCTCGAACACTGAAGCTTTCTTT; J: TRBJ1-1; D: .; V: TRBV7-8; size: .
CDR3: CASSQALGQAAYEQYF; DNA: TGTGCCAGCAGCCAAGCTCTTGGCCAGGCCGCCTACGAGCAGTACTTC; J: TRBJ2-7; D: .; V: TRBV4-2; size: many
CDR3: CASSGRENTIYF; DNA: TGTGCCAGCAGTGGCAGGGAGAACACCATATATTTT; J: TRBJ1-3; D: .; V: TRBV9; size: .
CDR3: CASSLIPGEQYF; DNA: TGTGCCAGCAGCTTAATACCGGGCGAGCAGTACTTC; J: TRBJ2-7; D: .; V: TRBV7-9; size: .
CDR3: CSVAPAGLNNEQFF; DNA: TGCAGCGTTGCCCCAGCGGGACTCAACAATGAGCAGTTCTTC; J: TRBJ2-1; D: TRBD2; V: TRBV29-1; size: .
CDR3: CASSLTGGPDTQYF; DNA: TGTGCCAGCAGCTTAACGGGGGGCCCAGATACGCAGTATTTT; J: TRBJ2-3; D: .; V: TRBV7-3; size: many
CDR3: CASSESASKNIQYF; DNA: TGCGCCAGCAGTGAGTCGGCTAGCAAGAACATTCAGTACTTC; J: TRBJ2-4; D: .; V: TRBV10-1; size: many
CDR3: CASSVGARGITSGNTIYF; DNA: TGTGCCAGCAGCGTAGGGGCCAGGGGGATCACCTCTGGAAACACCATATATTTT; J: TRBJ1-3; D: TRBD1; V: TRBV11-2; size: many
CDR3: CASSARETDTQYF; DNA: TGTGCCAGCAGTGCCAGGGAAACAGATACGCAGTATTTT; J: TRBJ2-3; D: .; V: TRBV2; size: many
CDR3: CASSLGKAGANVLTF; DNA: TGTGCCAGCAGTTTGGGGAAAGCTGGGGCCAACGTCCTGACTTTC; J: TRBJ2-6; D: .; V: TRBV12-3/TRBV12-4; size: many
CDR3: CASGRDREYSEQFF; DNA: TGTGCCAGCGGCAGGGACAGGGAGTACAGTGAGCAGTTCTTC; J: TRBJ2-1; D: TRBD1; V: TRBV11-2; size: few
CDR3: CSVPGTGNGYTF; DNA: TGCAGCGTGCCCGGGACAGGGAATGGCTACACCTTC; J: TRBJ1-2; D: TRBD1; V: TRBV29-1; size: once
CDR3: CASSSSFSDTDTQYF; DNA: TGCGCCAGCAGCTCCAGTTTTTCGGACACAGATACGCAGTATTTT; J: TRBJ2-3; D: .; V: TRBV5-1; size: many
CDR3: CASSQDTREAFF; DNA: TGTGCCAGCAGCCAAGATACAAGAGAAGCTTTCTTT; J: TRBJ1-1; D: .; V: TRBV3-1; size: .
CDR3: CASSVQGQVSGANVLTF; DNA: TGCGCCAGCAGTGTGCAAGGACAGGTCTCTGGGGCCAACGTCCTGACTTTC; J: TRBJ2-6; D: TRBD1; V: TRBV10-1; size: few
CDR3: CATSDGSSYNEQFF; DNA: TGTGCCACCAGTGATGGGAGCTCCTACAATGAGCAGTTCTTC; J: TRBJ2-1; D: .; V: TRBV24-1; size: many
CDR3: CASSSLSPYNSPLHF; DNA: TGTGCCAGCAGCAGTTTATCTCCCTATAATTCACCCCTCCACTTT; J: TRBJ1-6; D: .; V: TRBV12-3/TRBV12-4; size: many
CDR3: CAIRPSDRGQSPLHF; DNA: TGTGCCATCAGACCCTCGGACAGGGGTCAATCACCCCTCCACTTT; J: TRBJ1-6; D: TRBD1; V: TRBV10-3; size: .
CDR3: CASSLSLATGELFF; DNA: TGTGCCAGCAGCTTAAGTTTGGCCACCGGGGAGCTGTTTTTT; J: TRBJ2-2; D: .; V: TRBV7-3; size: many
CDR3: CASSTAGTGGLPLHF; DNA: TGTGCCAGTAGTACGGCCGGGACAGGGGGATTACCCCTCCACTTT; J: TRBJ1-6; D: TRBD1; V: TRBV19; size: few
CDR3: CASTPGTPPNYGYTF; DNA: TGTGCCAGTACCCCCGGGACGCCACCCAACTATGGCTACACCTTC; J: TRBJ1-2; D: .; V: TRBV19; size: .
CDR3: CSVADSPDGANVLTF; DNA: TGCAGCGTCGCGGACAGCCCCGATGGGGCCAACGTCCTGACTTTC; J: TRBJ2-6; D: .; V: TRBV29-1; size: .
CDR3: CASSDLTGAGDTQYF; DNA: TGTGCCAGCAGTGACCTGACAGGGGCGGGCGATACGCAGTATTTT; J: TRBJ2-3; D: TRBD1; V: TRBV25-1; size: few
CDR3: CASSVGQYNEQFF; DNA: TGTGCCAGCAGCGTGGGCCAATACAATGAGCAGTTCTTC; J: TRBJ2-1; D: .; V: TRBV7-4; size: .
CDR3: CASSPRTEAYEQYF; DNA: TGCGCCAGCAGCCCGAGGACGGAGGCCTACGAGCAGTACTTC; J: TRBJ2-7; D: .; V: TRBV5-1; size: once
CDR3: CASSIDRTDTQYF; DNA: TGTGCCAGTAGTATAGATCGGACAGATACGCAGTATTTT; J: TRBJ2-3; D: .; V: TRBV19; size: few
CDR3: CASSSSGSGANVLTF; DNA: TGCGCCAGCAGCAGCTCAGGATCTGGGGCCAACGTCCTGACTTTC; J: TRBJ2-6; D: .; V: TRBV5-1; size: .
CDR3: CSVQSGERNTGELFF; DNA: TGCAGCGTTCAGAGCGGGGAGCGAAACACCGGGGAGCTGTTTTTT; J: TRBJ2-2; D: TRBD2; V: TRBV29-1; size: .